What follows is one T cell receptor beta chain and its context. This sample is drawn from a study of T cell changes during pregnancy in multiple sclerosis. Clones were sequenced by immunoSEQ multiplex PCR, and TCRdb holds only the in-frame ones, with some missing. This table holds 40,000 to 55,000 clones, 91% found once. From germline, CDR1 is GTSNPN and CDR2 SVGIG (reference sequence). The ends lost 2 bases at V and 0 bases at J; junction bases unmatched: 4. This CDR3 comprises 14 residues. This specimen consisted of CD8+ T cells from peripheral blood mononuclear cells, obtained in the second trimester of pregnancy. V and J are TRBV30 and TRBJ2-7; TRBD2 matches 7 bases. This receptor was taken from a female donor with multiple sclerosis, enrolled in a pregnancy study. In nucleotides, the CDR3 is TGTGCCTGGAGTCATGGGGGGGGCTCCTACGAGCAGTACTTC. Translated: CAWSHGGGSYEQYF.